These 31 T cell receptor beta chains came from one sample sequenced in a study of Ad26.COV2.S vaccination and SARS-CoV-2 variants (dated by TCRdb to the early 2020s). Library creation used the immunoSEQ multiplex PCR assay. Sourced from immuneACCESS, this table was stored by TCRdb with only in-frame sequences that have V and J called. A share of the clones is absent; for the studies checked, an unresolved V gene accounts for under half, and the remainder has no known explanation. This sample lists 400,000 to 450,000 clones; 80% to 95% were detected once. Together, the top ten hold 12% of the sample. Per the publication, the treatment or condition label means: about 20 received Ad26.COV2.S at low or high dose, single or two shots; about 5 received placebo; per-sample allocation not given. For vaccine and placebo recipients, the sequenced repertoires came from samples collected on day 63 after the first injection.

Sequencing used peripheral blood, obtained in a trial of Ad26.COV2.S vaccine versus placebo. These receptor sequences come from a person aged 18 to 59 who received the Ad26.COV2.S COVID-19 vaccine or a placebo.

The chain is built from TRBV4-2 and TRBJ2-5; 11 bases map to TRBD2. This CDR3 comprises 14 residues. Trimming at V came to 5 bases and at J to 3 bases, leaving 2 bases not matched to a gene. The germline V gene encodes CDR1 LGHNA and CDR2 YNFKEQ. CDR3 protein: CASSVTSGKETQYF. As DNA, the CDR3 is TGTGCCAGCAGCGTGACTAGCGGGAAAGAGACCCAGTACTTC.

The chain carries TRBV14 and TRBJ2-2; perhaps TRBD2 as D (5 bases). The V and J ends lost 0 bases and 4 bases respectively, with 21 bases between them. This CDR3 contains 19 residues. Per the germline V gene, CDR1 is SGHDN and CDR2 is FVKESK. This CDR3 is CASSQDKRRALSFTGELFF. CDR3 bases: TGTGCCAGCAGCCAAGATAAACGGCGGGCCCTATCCTTCACCGGGGAGCTGTTTTTT.

The CDR3 DNA reads as TGTGCCAGCAGTTACTCGATGGGGGACAGACTCTATGGCTACACCTTC. It translates to CASSYSMGDRLYGYTF. This chain links TRBV6-5 with TRBJ1-2, with 7 bases fitting TRBD1. Germline CDR1 MNHEY, CDR2 SVGAGI. The ends lost 0 bases at V and 4 bases at J; junction bases unmatched: 8. This CDR3 comprises 16 residues.

V gene TRBV25-1 combines with J gene TRBJ2-2, with 8 bases aligning to TRBD1. V was pared by 7 bases and J by 1 base, with 8 bases of the junction left unmatched. The CDR3 is 16 amino acids. In germline, CDR1 is MGHDK, CDR2 SYGVNS. In DNA form, the CDR3 reads TGTGCCAGCATGAGGAGTGGGACAGGGAACACCGGGGAGCTGTTTTTT. It translates to CASMRSGTGNTGELFF.

This chain uses TRBV25-1 with TRBJ2-4, with D perhaps being TRBD1 or TRBD2 (5 bases each). Germline lookup yields CDR1 MGHDK and CDR2 SYGVNS. Trimming stripped 5 bases from V and 4 bases from J, with 15 bases between. CDR3 size: 15 residues. The CDR3 DNA sequence: TGTGCCAGCAGTCCTCCCGGGACGGTTAAAAACATTCAGTACTTC. Translating it yields CASSPPGTVKNIQYF.

The chain employs TRBV6-5 and TRBJ2-5; tentatively, D is TRBD2 (5 bases). The CDR3 extends over 15 amino acids. Trimming cost V 0 bases and J 4 bases, with 12 bases left between them. Per the germline V gene, CDR1 is MNHEY and CDR2 is SVGAGI. CDR3 DNA: TGTGCCAGCAGTTACTCGACGGACTCTGGAGAGACCCAGTACTTC. This translates into CASSYSTDSGETQYF.

V and J are TRBV5-4 and TRBJ2-7; 10 bases line up with TRBD2. With V trimmed by 3 bases and J by 2 bases, 5 bases remained unmatched. Germline CDR1 and CDR2: SGHNT and YYREEE (reference sequence). This CDR3 is 15 amino acids long. CDR3 nucleotides: TGTGCCAGCAGCTCCTTCGGACTAGCGGCCTACGAGCAGTACTTC. Translated, it gives CASSSFGLAAYEQYF.

This clone appeared a few times. The gene calls are TRBV4-1 and TRBJ2-7; TRBD2 agrees at 9 bases. Looked up from germline, CDR1 is MGHRA and CDR2 is YSYEKL. The ends lost 1 base at V and 4 bases at J; junction bases unmatched: 5. This CDR3 spans 15 amino acids. CDR3 sequence (DNA): TGCGCCAGCAGCCAAGGTAGCGGGAGTGGGTACGAGCAGTACTTC. It specifies CASSQGSGSGYEQYF.

In its sample, this clone was seen a few times. V and J are TRBV5-4 and TRBJ2-7; no firm D call. Germline assignment: CDR1 SGHNT and CDR2 YYREEE (reference sequence). This CDR3 region has 13 residues. V was trimmed by 1 base and J by 1 base, leaving 6 bases between them. The CDR3 nucleotides read TGTGCCAGCAGCTTGAAGGTTTCCTACGAGCAGTACTTC. As protein: CASSLKVSYEQYF.

The CDR3 bases are TGTGCCAGCAGCCAAGACAGAACAGGGGGCTTTATCTACGAGCAGTACTTC. Its protein is CASSQDRTGGFIYEQYF. The chain links TRBV3-1 (or the pseudogene TRBV3-2) to TRBJ2-7; 9 bases map to TRBD1. V shed 0 bases, J shed 3 bases, and the junction held 9 bases outside the gene matches. In germline, CDR1 is LGHDT, CDR2 YNNKEL (reference sequence). The CDR3 loop spans 17 amino acids.

V and J are TRBV27 and TRBJ1-2, with 7 bases matching TRBD1. V lost 2 bases and J lost 5; bases outside the gene matches: 14. CDR3 length equals 17 residues. CDR1 and CDR2 from the germline V gene are MNHEY and SMNVEV (reference sequence). CDR3 sequence: CASSLRYRGDLGYGYTF. CDR3 coding DNA: TGTGCCAGCAGTTTACGGTACAGGGGCGATCTTGGGTATGGCTACACCTTC.

The chain links TRBV12-3 or TRBV12-4 to TRBJ1-2, with 8 positions matching TRBD1. V lost 6 bases to trimming and J lost 4 bases; unmatched junction nucleotides: 4. The CDR3 loop spans 13 amino acids. CDR3: CASSYGTGYGYTF. The CDR3 DNA reads as TGTGCCAGCAGCTACGGGACAGGCTATGGCTACACCTTC.

This rearrangement joins TRBV6-5 to TRBJ2-7; D possibly uses TRBD1 or TRBD2 (5 bases each). The CDR3 spans 15 residues. Per the germline V gene, CDR1 is MNHEY and CDR2 is SVGAGI. Trimming took off 10 bases at V and 1 base at J, with 20 bases between the two ends. CDR3 region: CAILPGQSGSYEQYF. The CDR3 DNA follows: TGTGCCATCCTTCCGGGGCAGAGTGGTTCCTACGAGCAGTACTTC.

This clone was detected once. This rearrangement joins TRBV19 to TRBJ2-7; D could derive from TRBD1 or TRBD2 (5 bases each). From germline, CDR1 is LNHDA and CDR2 SQIVND (reference sequence). The V and J ends lost 7 bases and 0 bases respectively, with 13 bases between them. This CDR3 region has 14 residues. DNA for the CDR3: TGTGCCAGTACCGGGACGGTGAGCTCCTACGAGCAGTACTTC. Protein: CASTGTVSSYEQYF. Variable domain in full (rest from reference TRBV19 and TRBJ2-7): DGGITQSPKYLFRKEGQNVTLSCEQNLNHDAMYWYRQDPGQGLRLIYYSQIVNDFQKGDIAEGYSVSREKKESFPLTVTSAQKNPTAFYLCASTGTVSSYEQYFGPGTRLTVT.

This clone was found a few times. The chain joins TRBV7-3 to TRBJ2-2; the match to TRBD1 covers 7 bases. CDR1 is SGHTA and CDR2 is FQGTGA in the germline V gene. Trimming removed 5 bases from V and 6 bases from J; junction bases left unmatched: 3. The CDR3 has 13 residues. The CDR3 bases are TGTGCCAGCAGCCCACAGGGGCCCGGGGAGCTGTTTTTT. Translated, it gives CASSPQGPGELFF.

The V gene is TRBV6-2 or TRBV6-3, the J gene TRBJ2-7; TRBD2 is a possible D gene (6 bases). Trimming took 4 bases from V and 6 from J, leaving 19 bases between them. The CDR3 is 15 amino acids. Germline-derived CDR1 and CDR2 are MNHEY and SVGEGT. The CDR3 loop is CASSSLRESHREQYF. DNA of the CDR3: TGTGCCAGCAGTTCTCTTCGGGAGTCCCATCGCGAGCAGTACTTC.

The chain carries TRBV9 and TRBJ1-1, with 12 bases fitting TRBD1. This CDR3 spans 18 amino acids. Per germline, CDR1 SGDLS and CDR2 YYNGEE. After removal of 3 bases from V and 3 bases from J, the junction contained 12 bases not matched to a gene. CDR3 DNA: TGTGCCAGCAGCGAGAGAGGGGACAGGGGGCTGTTGGACACTGAAGCTTTCTTT. It encodes CASSERGDRGLLDTEAFF. Using reference TRBV9 and TRBJ1-1 for the parts outside the CDR3, the full variable domain is DSGVTQTPKHLITATGQRVTLRCSPRSGDLSVYWYQQSLDQGLQFLIQYYNGEERAKGNILERFSAQQFPDLHSELNLSSLELGDSALYFCASSERGDRGLLDTEAFFGQGTRLTVV.

The V gene is TRBV2, the J gene TRBJ1-5; perhaps TRBD1 as D (5 bases). Trimming pared 7 bases from V and 3 bases from J, leaving 10 bases between. The CDR3 spans 13 residues. The germline gives CDR1 SNHLY, CDR2 FYNNEI. The chain's CDR3 is CASNGGDNQPQHF. In DNA, the CDR3 is TGTGCCAGCAACGGGGGAGACAATCAGCCCCAGCATTTT.

This chain connects TRBV29-1 to TRBJ2-7; D may match TRBD1 or TRBD2 (6 bases each). This CDR3 contains 14 residues. The germline V and J ends were trimmed by 7 bases and 3 bases, with 19 bases remaining between them. The germline CDR1 and CDR2 sequences are SQVTM and ANQGSEA. DNA of the CDR3: TGCAGCGCCTCGGGGGCGGACGGTCGCTACGAGCAGTACTTC. Its translation is CSASGADGRYEQYF.

The CDR3 DNA reads as TGTGCCAGCAGCGGTAACAGGGGGCTATCTGGGGCCAACGTCCTGACTTTC. Residues: CASSGNRGLSGANVLTF. The V and J genes are TRBV6-2 or TRBV6-3 and TRBJ2-6; 9 bases map to TRBD1. Germline CDR1 and CDR2: MNHEY and SVGEGT. This CDR3 is 17 amino acids long. V lost 6 bases, J lost 1 base, and 7 bases stayed unmatched.

V is TRBV30 and J is TRBJ2-1; D tentatively fits TRBD1 or TRBD2 (5 bases each). From germline, CDR1 is GTSNPN and CDR2 SVGIG (reference sequence). The CDR3 is 13 residues long. The germline V and J ends were trimmed by 4 bases and 7 bases, with 14 bases remaining between them. The CDR3 DNA reads TGTGCCTGGAACCGGGACCTTTTGAATGAGCAGTTCTTC. Amino acids: CAWNRDLLNEQFF.

The V gene is TRBV6-2 or TRBV6-3, the J gene TRBJ2-1, with D hard to call. Germline CDR1 MNHEY, CDR2 SVGEGT. V was pared by 5 bases and J by 6 bases, with 14 bases between. The CDR3 runs to 14 residues. The DNA for the CDR3 is TGTGCCAGCAGTCGTCGTTATCAAGGCAATGAGCAGTTCTTC. Translation: CASSRRYQGNEQFF.

The chain has TRBV12-3 or TRBV12-4 and TRBJ1-5, with D unresolved. Between the trimmed V and J ends, which lost 6 bases and 10 bases, there was a span of 10 bases. The CDR3 is 11 amino acids. CDR3 amino acids: CASRPAGPQHF. As DNA, the CDR3 is TGTGCCAGCAGGCCCGCGGGTCCCCAGCATTTT.

This rearrangement joins TRBV19 to TRBJ2-7, with TRBD2 as a possible D gene (6 bases). This CDR3 is 14 amino acids long. Trimming took 4 bases from V and 6 from J, leaving 16 bases between them. The germline CDR1 and CDR2 sequences are LNHDA and SQIVND (reference sequence). CDR3 amino acids: CASSSWGGIGEQYF. DNA for the CDR3: TGTGCCAGTAGTAGCTGGGGAGGTATCGGCGAGCAGTACTTC. The full variable domain, completed using reference TRBV19 and TRBJ2-7, is DGGITQSPKYLFRKEGQNVTLSCEQNLNHDAMYWYRQDPGQGLRLIYYSQIVNDFQKGDIAEGYSVSREKKESFPLTVTSAQKNPTAFYLCASSSWGGIGEQYFGPGTRLTVT.

The chain links TRBV5-1 to TRBJ1-2; 7 positions match TRBD1. J lost 4 bases, V lost 1 base, and 7 bases had no gene match. Germline CDR1 SGHRS, CDR2 YFSETQ. The CDR3 has 15 amino acids. The CDR3 DNA is TGCGCCAGCAGCTTGCCAGGGGGTGTTGTCTATGGCTACACCTTC. As protein: CASSLPGGVVYGYTF.

The CDR3 protein is CASRLSGISYNEQFF. The CDR3 DNA follows: TGTGCCAGCAGACTAAGCGGGATATCCTACAATGAGCAGTTCTTC. The chain has TRBV11-2 and TRBJ2-1, with 7 bases aligning to TRBD2. This CDR3 comprises 15 residues. V lost 6 bases and J lost 1; bases outside the gene matches: 6. Germline V gene lookup returns CDR1 SGHAT and CDR2 FQNNGV.

V usage is TRBV5-4 and J usage is TRBJ2-7; 12 nucleotides match TRBD1. From germline, CDR1 is SGHNT and CDR2 YYREEE (reference sequence). The CDR3 consists of 15 residues. The V gene end was trimmed by 2 bases and the J gene end by 5 bases; junction bases not matched to a gene: 5. CDR3 DNA sequence: TGTGCCAGCAGCTTACCGGGACAGGGGGCGAACGAGCAGTACTTC. Translation gives CASSLPGQGANEQYF.

This clone appeared once. Written as DNA, the CDR3 is TGCGCCAGCAGCCAAGCGTATGGGCCCTACAAAGCTTTCTTT. Its protein is CASSQAYGPYKAFF. V usage is TRBV4-1 and J usage is TRBJ1-1; D remains unclear. Germline V gives CDR1 MGHRA, CDR2 YSYEKL. V was shortened by 1 base and J by 9 bases, with 15 bases between the two germline ends. The CDR3 contains 14 residues.

The chain joins TRBV5-1 to TRBJ1-1, with TRBD1 matching 10 bases. V dropped 4 bases and J dropped 2; count of bases not matched to a gene: 5. CDR1 and CDR2 from the germline V gene are SGHRS and YFSETQ. The CDR3 is made up of 15 amino acids. The CDR3 reads CASSSTTGGNTEAFF. CDR3 coding DNA: TGCGCCAGCAGCAGCACGACAGGGGGCAACACTGAAGCTTTCTTT.

CDR3 in DNA: TGTGCCAGCAGTCAGACGGGACAGGGTGCCACCTACGAGCAGTACTTC. Its translation: CASSQTGQGATYEQYF. The chain uses TRBV6-6 and TRBJ2-7; 9 bases are a match to TRBD1. Per germline, CDR1 MNHNY and CDR2 SVGAGI (reference sequence). The CDR3 is 16 residues long. J was trimmed by 2 bases and V by 5 bases; bases with no gene match: 10.

This chain uses TRBV10-2 with TRBJ2-7; D assignment may be TRBD1 or TRBD2 (5 bases each). Trimming stripped 8 bases from V and 6 bases from J, with 5 bases between. Per the germline V gene, CDR1 is WSHSY and CDR2 is SAAADI. The CDR3 consists of 9 residues. Here the CDR3 DNA reads TGCGCCAGCGGGGGCGAGCAGTACTTC. Amino acids: CASGGEQYF.